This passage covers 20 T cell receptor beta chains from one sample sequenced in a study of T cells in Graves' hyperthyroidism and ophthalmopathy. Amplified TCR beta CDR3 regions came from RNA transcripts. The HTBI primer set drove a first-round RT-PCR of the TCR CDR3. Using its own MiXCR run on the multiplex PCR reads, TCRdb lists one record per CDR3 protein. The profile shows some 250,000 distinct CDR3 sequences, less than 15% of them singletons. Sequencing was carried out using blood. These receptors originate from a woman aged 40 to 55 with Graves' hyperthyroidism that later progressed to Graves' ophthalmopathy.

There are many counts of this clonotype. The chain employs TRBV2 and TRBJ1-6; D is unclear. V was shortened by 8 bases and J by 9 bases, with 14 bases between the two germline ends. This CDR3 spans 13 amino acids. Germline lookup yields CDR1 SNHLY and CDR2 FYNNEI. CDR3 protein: CASVGILLSPLHF. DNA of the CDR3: TGTGCCAGCGTAGGGATCCTCCTTTCACCCCTCCACTTT.

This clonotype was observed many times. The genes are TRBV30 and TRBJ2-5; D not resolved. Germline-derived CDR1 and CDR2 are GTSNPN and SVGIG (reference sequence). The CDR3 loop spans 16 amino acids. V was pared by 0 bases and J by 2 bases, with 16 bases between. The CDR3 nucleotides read TGTGCCTGGAGTGTGGGGTGGCATACGAAACAAGAGACCCAGTACTTC. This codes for CAWSVGWHTKQETQYF. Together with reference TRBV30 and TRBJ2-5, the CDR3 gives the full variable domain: SQTIHQWPATLVQPVGSPLSLECTVEGTSNPNLYWYRQAAGRGLQLLFYSVGIGQISSEVPQNLSASRPQDRQFILSSKKLLLSDSGFYLCAWSVGWHTKQETQYFGPGTRLLVL.

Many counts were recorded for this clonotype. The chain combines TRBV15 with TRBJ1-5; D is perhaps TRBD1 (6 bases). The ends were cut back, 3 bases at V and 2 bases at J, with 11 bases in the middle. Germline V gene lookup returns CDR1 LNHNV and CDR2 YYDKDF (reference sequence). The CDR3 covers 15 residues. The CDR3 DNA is TGTGCCACCAGCAGGTACAGGGAAGGCAATCAGCCCCAGCATTTT. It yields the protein CATSRYREGNQPQHF. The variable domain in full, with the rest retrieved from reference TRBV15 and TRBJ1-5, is DAMVIQNPRYQVTQFGKPVTLSCSQTLNHNVMYWYQQKSSQAPKLLFHYYDKDFNNEADTPDNFQSRRPNTSFCFLDIRSPGLGDTAMYLCATSRYREGNQPQHFGDGTRLSIL.

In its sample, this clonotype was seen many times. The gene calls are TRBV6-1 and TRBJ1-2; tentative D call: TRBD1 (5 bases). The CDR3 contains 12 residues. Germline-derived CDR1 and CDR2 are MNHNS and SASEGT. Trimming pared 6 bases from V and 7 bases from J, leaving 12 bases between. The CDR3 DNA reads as TGTGCCAGCAGAGGCGGGACGTCTGGCTACACCTTC. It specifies CASRGGTSGYTF.

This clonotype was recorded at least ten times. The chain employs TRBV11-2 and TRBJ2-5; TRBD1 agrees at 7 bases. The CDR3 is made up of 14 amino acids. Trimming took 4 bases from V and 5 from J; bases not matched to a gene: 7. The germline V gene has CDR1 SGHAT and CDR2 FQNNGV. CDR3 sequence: CASSSGQAYETQYF. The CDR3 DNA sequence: TGTGCCAGCAGCTCCGGACAGGCCTATGAGACCCAGTACTTC.

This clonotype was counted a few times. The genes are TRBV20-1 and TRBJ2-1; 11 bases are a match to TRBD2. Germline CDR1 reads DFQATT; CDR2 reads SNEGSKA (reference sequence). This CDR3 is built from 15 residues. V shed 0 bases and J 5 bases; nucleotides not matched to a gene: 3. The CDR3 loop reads CSARDQGLADNEQFF. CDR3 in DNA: TGCAGTGCTAGAGACCAGGGACTAGCGGACAATGAGCAGTTCTTC.

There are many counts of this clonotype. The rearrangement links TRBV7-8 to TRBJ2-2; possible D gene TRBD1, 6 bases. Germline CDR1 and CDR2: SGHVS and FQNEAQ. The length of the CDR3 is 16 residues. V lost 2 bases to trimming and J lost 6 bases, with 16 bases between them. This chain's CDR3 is CASSLSAQGFAGELFF. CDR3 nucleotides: TGTGCCAGCAGCTTATCCGCCCAGGGGTTTGCCGGGGAGCTGTTTTTT.

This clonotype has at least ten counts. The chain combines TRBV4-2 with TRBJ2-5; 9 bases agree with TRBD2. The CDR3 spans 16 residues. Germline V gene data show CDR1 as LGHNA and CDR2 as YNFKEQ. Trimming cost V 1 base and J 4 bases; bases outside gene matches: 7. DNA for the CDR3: TGTGCCAGCAGCCAAGGTAGCGGGAGAAGTCTAGAGACCCAGTACTTC. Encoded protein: CASSQGSGRSLETQYF.

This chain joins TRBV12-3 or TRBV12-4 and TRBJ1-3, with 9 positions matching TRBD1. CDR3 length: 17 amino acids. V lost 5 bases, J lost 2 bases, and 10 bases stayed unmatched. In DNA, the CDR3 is TGTGCCAGCAGTGATTTGGGACAGGGCGCCGCTGGAAACACCATATATTTT. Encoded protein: CASSDLGQGAAGNTIYF.

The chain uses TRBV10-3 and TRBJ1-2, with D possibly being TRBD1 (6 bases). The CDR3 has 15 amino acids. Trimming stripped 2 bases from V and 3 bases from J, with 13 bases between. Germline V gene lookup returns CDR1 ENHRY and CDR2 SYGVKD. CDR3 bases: TGTGCCATCAGTGAGCCTGGACAGTTCGACTATGGCTACACCTTC. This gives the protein CAISEPGQFDYGYTF.

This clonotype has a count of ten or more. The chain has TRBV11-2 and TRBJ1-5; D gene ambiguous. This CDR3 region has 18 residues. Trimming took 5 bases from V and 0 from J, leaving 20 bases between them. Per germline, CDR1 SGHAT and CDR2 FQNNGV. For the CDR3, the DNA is TGTGCCAGCAGCCTACGAGGAGGGTCCAGGCTTAGCAATCAGCCCCAGCATTTT. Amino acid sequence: CASSLRGGSRLSNQPQHF.

The CDR3 loop is CASSSTLAGGPEQYF. The CDR3 region has the DNA TGTGCCAGCAGCTCGACCCTAGCGGGAGGACCCGAGCAGTACTTC. The V gene is TRBV7-9, the J gene TRBJ2-7, with 11 positions matching TRBD2. Germline V gene sequence: CDR1 SEHNR, CDR2 FQNEAQ (reference sequence). This CDR3 contains 15 residues. V dropped 4 bases and J dropped 6; count of bases not matched to a gene: 8.

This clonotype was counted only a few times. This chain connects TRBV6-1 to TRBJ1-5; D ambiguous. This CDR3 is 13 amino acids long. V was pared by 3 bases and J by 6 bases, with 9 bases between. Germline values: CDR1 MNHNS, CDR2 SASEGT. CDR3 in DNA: TGTGCCAGCAGTGAGGGTCGGGGTCAGCCCCAGCATTTT. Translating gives CASSEGRGQPQHF.

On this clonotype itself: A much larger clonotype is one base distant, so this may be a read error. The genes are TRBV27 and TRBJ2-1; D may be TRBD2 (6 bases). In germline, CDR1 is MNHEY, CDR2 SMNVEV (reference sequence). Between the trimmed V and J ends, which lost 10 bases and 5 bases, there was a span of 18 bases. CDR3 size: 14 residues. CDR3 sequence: CATTAWRAHNEQFF. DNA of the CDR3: TGTGCCACAACGGCTTGGAGGGCCCACAATGAGCAGTTCTTC.

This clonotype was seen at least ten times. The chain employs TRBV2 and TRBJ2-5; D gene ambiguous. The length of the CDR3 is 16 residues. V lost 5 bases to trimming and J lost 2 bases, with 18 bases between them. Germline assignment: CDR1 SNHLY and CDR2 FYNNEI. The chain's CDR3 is CASSPSPGPLQETQYF. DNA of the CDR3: TGTGCCAGCAGTCCTTCCCCCGGGCCCCTTCAAGAGACCCAGTACTTC.

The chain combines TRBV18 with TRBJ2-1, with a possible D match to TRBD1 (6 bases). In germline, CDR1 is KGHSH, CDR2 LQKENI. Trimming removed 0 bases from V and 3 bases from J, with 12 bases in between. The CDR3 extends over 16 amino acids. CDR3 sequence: CASSPPGQIFYNEQFF. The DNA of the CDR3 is TGTGCCAGCTCACCACCAGGACAGATTTTCTACAATGAGCAGTTCTTC.

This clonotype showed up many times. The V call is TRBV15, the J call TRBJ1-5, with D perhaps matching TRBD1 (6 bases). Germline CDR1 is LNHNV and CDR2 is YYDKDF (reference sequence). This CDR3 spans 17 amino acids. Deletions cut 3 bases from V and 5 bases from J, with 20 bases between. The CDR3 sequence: CATSSTPGAPGDQPQHF. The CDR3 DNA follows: TGTGCCACCAGCAGTACCCCCGGGGCCCCAGGGGATCAGCCCCAGCATTTT.

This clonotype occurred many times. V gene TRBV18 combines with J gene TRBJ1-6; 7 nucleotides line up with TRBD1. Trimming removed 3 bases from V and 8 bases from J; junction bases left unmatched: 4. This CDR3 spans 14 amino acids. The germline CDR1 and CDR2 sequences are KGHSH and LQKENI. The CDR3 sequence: CASSPRQGDSPLHF. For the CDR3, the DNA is TGTGCCAGCTCACCTAGACAGGGTGATTCACCCCTCCACTTT.

CDR3 nucleotide sequence: TGTGCCAGTAGTAATAATCAGCCCCAGCATTTT. Protein: CASSNNQPQHF. J is TRBJ1-5 and V is TRBV19, with unresolved D. Germline CDR1 and CDR2: LNHDA and SQIVND (reference sequence). CDR3 size: 11 residues. Trimming shortened V by 4 bases and J by 4 bases, and 2 bases separated the two germline ends.

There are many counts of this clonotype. CDR3 nucleotides: TGTGCCAGCAGTGATCTAGGACTCATTGTCTCCTACGAGCAGTACTTC. Translated: CASSDLGLIVSYEQYF. The chain has TRBV2 and TRBJ2-7; the D gene is possibly TRBD2 (5 bases). The CDR3 totals 16 residues. Germline assignment: CDR1 SNHLY and CDR2 FYNNEI. V lost 3 bases to trimming and J lost 0 bases, with 15 bases between them.